The clone carrying this T cell receptor (beta chain) was detected once. This sample was included in a study of sequential checkpoint blockade in melanoma. About the study: First-line arms were nivolumab then ipilimumab, or the reverse, randomized 1:1. After both sequences, patients received maintenance nivolumab.

Only in-frame clones appear in the TCRdb table, and some are missing; sequencing was by immunoSEQ multiplex PCR. The sample includes around 15,000 clones, around 92% of them seen just once. The treatment is: randomized to nivolumab then ipilimumab (arm A) or the reverse (arm B). DNA-damaging chemotherapy had not been given to any patient beforehand. Sorted cells were live CD3+CD8+, lacking CD19 and CD56, from PBMCs. CDR3 size: 15 residues. The V segment lost 5 bases and the J segment 4 bases; nucleotides outside the gene matches: 6. Germline loops: CDR1 MDHEN, CDR2 SYDVKM. The TCR comes from a human donor with melanoma. The V and J genes are TRBV28 and TRBJ2-7; 12 bases are shared with TRBD2. Material: CD8+ T cells sorted from blood (inferred from file names), obtained from a patient given nivolumab and ipilimumab in sequence. The CDR3 bases are TGTGCCAGCAGTGAGCGACTAGCGGGAGCTTACGAGCAGTACTTC. Its translation is CASSERLAGAYEQYF.